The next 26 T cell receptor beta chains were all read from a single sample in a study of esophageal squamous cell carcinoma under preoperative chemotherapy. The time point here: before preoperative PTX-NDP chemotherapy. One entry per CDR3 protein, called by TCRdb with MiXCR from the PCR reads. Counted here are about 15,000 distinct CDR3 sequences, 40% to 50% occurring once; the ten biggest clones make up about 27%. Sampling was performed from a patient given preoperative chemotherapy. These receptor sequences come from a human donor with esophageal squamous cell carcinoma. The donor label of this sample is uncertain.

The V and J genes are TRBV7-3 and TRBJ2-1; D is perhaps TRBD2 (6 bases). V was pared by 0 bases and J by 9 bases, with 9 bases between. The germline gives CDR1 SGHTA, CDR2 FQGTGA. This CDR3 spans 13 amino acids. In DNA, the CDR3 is TGTGCCAGCAGCTTAACGTTCGGGGGTGAGCAGTTCTTC. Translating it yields CASSLTFGGEQFF.

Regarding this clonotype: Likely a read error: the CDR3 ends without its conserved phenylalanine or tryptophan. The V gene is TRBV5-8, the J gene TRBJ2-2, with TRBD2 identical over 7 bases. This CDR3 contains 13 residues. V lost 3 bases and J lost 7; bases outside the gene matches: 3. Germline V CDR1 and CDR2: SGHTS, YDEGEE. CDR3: CASSWSGIGELFV. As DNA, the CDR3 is TGTGCCAGCAGCTGGAGCGGGATCGGGGAGCTGTTTGTT.

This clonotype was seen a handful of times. The CDR3 DNA reads TGTGCCAGCAGCGCCAGCTCGAATAGCGGCACAGATACGCAGTATTTT. It translates to CASSASSNSGTDTQYF. The chain carries TRBV7-3 and TRBJ2-3; possibly TRBD2 for D (5 bases). The CDR3 is 16 residues long. Germline V gene data show CDR1 as SGHTA and CDR2 as FQGTGA. V was cut by 5 bases and J by 1 base, with 16 bases left in between.

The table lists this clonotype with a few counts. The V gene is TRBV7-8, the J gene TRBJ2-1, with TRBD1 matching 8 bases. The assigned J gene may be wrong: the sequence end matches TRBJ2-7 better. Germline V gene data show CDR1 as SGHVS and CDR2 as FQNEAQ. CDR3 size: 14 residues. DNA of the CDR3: TGTGCCAGCAGCCCTGGACAGGGAATTGGGGAGCAGTACTTC. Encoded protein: CASSPGQGIGEQYF.

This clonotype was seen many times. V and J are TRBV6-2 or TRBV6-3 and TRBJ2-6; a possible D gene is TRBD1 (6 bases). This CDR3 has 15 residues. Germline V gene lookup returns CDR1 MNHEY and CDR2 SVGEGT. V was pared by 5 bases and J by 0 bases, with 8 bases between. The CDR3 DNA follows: TGTGCCAGCAGTCCACAGGGCTCTGGGGCCAACGTCCTGACTTTC. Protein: CASSPQGSGANVLTF.

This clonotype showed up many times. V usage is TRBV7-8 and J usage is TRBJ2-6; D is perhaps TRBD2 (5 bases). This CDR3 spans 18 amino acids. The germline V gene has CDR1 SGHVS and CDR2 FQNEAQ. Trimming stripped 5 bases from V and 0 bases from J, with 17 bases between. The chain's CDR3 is CASSLPGLDFSGANVLTF. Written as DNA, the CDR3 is TGTGCCAGCAGCCTACCAGGTTTGGACTTCTCTGGGGCCAACGTCCTGACTTTC.

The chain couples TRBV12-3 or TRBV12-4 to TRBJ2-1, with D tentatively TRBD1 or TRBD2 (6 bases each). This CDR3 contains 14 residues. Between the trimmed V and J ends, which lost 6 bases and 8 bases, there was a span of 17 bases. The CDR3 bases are TGTGCCAGCAGGTCTCTTAGGGGGGCCTATGAGCAGTTCTTC. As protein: CASRSLRGAYEQFF.

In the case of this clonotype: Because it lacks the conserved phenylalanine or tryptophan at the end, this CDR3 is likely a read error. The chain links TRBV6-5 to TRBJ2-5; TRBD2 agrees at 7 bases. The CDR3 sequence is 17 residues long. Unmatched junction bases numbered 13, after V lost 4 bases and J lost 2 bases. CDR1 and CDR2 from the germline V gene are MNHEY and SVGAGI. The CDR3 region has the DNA TGTGCCAGCAGTTCCTCGGGAGGCGGGGCGGGGCAAGAGACCCAGTACTCC. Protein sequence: CASSSSGGGAGQETQYS.

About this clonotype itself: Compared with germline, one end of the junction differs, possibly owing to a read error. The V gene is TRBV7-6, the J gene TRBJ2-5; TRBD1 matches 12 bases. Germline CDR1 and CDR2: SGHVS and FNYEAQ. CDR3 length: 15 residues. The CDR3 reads CASKKGTGGAEAQSF. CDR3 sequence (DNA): TGTGCCAGCAAGAAAGGGACAGGGGGCGCGGAGGCCCAGTCTTTC.

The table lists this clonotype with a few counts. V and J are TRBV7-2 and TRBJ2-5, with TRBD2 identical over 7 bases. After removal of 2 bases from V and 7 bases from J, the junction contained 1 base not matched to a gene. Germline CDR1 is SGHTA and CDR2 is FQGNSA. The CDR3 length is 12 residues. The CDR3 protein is CASSLWEGTQYF. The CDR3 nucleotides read TGTGCCAGCAGCTTATGGGAGGGGACCCAGTACTTC.

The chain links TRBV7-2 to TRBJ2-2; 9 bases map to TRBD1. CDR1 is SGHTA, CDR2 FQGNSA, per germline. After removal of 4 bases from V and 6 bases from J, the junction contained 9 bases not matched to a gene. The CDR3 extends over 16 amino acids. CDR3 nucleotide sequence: TGTGCCAGCAGCTCCGCGCCGACAGGGGGGTCCGGGGAGCTGTTTTTT. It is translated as CASSSAPTGGSGELFF. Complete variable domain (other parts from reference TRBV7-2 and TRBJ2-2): GAGVSQSPSNKVTEKGKDVELRCDPISGHTALYWYRQSLGQGLEFLIYFQGNSAPDKSGLPSDRFSAERTGGSVSTLTIQRTQQEDSAVYLCASSSAPTGGSGELFFGEGSRLTVL.

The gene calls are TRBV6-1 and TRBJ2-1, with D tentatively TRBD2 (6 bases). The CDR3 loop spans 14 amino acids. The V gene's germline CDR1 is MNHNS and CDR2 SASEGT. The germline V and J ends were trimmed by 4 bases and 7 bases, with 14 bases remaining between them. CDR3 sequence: CASSGGIGRNEQFF. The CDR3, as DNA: TGTGCCAGCAGTGGTGGGATAGGGAGGAATGAGCAGTTCTTC.

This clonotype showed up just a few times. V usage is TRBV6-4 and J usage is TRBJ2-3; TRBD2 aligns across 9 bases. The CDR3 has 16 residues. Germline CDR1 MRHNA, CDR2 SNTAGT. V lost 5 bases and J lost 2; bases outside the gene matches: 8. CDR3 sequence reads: CASSPSLAGHTDTQYF. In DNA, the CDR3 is TGTGCCAGCAGTCCTTCCCTAGCGGGGCACACAGATACGCAGTATTTT.

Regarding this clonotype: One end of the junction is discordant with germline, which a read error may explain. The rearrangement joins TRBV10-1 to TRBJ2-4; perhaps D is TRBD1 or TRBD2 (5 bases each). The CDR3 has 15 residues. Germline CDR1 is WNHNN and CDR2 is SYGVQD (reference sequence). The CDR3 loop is CASSAGTAKEDMQYF. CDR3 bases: TGCGCCAGCAGCGCCGGGACCGCGAAAGAAGACATGCAGTATTTC.

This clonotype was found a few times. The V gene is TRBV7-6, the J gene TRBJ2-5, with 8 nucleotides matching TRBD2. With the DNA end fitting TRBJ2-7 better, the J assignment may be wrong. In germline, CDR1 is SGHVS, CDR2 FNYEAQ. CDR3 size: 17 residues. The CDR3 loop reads CASSSLAGLSGTAEQYF. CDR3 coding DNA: TGTGCCAGCAGCAGCCTGGCTGGGCTTAGCGGGACTGCCGAGCAGTACTTC.

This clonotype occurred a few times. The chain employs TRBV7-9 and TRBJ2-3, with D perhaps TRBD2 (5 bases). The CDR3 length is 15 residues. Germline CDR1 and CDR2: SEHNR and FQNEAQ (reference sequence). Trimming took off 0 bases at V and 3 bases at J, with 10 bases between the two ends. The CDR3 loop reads CASSLAGSRTDTQYF. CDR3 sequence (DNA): TGTGCCAGCAGCTTAGCGGGGAGCCGTACAGATACGCAGTATTTT.

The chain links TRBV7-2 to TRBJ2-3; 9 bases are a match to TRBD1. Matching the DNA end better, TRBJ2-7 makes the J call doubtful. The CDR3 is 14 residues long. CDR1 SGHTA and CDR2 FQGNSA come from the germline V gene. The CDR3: CASSQGQGTGEQYF. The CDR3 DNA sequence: TGTGCCAGCAGCCAAGGACAGGGGACTGGGGAGCAGTACTTC.

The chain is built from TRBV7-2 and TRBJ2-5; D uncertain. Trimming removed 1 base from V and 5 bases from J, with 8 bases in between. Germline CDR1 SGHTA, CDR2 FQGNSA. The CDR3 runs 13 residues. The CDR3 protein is CASSLVVLETQYF. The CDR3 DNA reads TGTGCCAGCAGCTTAGTGGTCTTGGAGACCCAGTACTTC.

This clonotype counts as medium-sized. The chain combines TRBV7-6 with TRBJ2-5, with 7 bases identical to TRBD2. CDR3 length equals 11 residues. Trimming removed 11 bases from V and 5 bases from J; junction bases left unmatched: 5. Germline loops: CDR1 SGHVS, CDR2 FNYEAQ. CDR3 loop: CAFGEGETQYF. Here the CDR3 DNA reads TGTGCCTTTGGGGAGGGTGAGACCCAGTACTTC.

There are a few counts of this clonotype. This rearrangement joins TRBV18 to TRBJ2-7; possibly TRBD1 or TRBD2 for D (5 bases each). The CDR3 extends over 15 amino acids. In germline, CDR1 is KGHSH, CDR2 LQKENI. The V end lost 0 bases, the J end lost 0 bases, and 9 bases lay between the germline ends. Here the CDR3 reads CASSPPSGSSYEQYF. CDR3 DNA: TGTGCCAGCTCACCACCGTCAGGGAGCTCCTACGAGCAGTACTTC.

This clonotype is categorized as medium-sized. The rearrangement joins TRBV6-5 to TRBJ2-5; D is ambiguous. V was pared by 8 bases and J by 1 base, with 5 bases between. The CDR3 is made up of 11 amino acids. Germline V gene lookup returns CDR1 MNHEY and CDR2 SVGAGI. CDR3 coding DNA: TGTGCCAGCCTCGTCCAAGAGACCCAGTACTTC. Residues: CASLVQETQYF.

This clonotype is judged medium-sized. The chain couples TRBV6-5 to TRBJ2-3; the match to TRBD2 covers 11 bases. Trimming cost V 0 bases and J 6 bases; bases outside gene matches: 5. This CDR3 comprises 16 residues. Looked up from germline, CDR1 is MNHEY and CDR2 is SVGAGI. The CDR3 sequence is CASSYSSGRGSDTQYF. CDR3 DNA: TGTGCCAGCAGTTACTCTAGCGGGAGGGGATCTGATACGCAGTATTTT.

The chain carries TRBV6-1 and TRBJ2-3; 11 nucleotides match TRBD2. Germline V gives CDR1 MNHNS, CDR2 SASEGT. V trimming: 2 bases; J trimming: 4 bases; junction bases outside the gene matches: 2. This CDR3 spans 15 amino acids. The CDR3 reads CASSELAGGPDTQYF. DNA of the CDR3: TGTGCCAGCAGTGAATTAGCGGGGGGGCCAGATACGCAGTATTTT.

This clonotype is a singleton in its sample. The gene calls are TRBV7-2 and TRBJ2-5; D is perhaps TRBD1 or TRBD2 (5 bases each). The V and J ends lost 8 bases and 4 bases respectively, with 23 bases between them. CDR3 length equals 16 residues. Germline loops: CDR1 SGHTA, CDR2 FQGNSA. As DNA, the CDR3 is TGTGCCAGCGGCGCGCGAGAGGGCCGGGGCACAGAGACCCAGTACTTC. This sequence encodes CASGAREGRGTETQYF. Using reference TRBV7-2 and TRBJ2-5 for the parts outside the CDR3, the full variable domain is GAGVSQSPSNKVTEKGKDVELRCDPISGHTALYWYRQSLGQGLEFLIYFQGNSAPDKSGLPSDRFSAERTGGSVSTLTIQRTQQEDSAVYLCASGAREGRGTETQYFGPGTRLLVL.

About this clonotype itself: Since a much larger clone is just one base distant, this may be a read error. CDR3 nucleotide sequence: TGCGCCAGCAGCCCCGGACTAGCGGAGGACACAGATACGCAGTATTTT. This encodes CASSPGLAEDTDTQYF. This chain links TRBV5-1 with TRBJ2-3; 10 bases line up with TRBD2. Trimming cost V 4 bases and J 2 bases; bases outside gene matches: 7. The CDR3 totals 16 residues. Per germline, CDR1 SGHRS and CDR2 YFSETQ.

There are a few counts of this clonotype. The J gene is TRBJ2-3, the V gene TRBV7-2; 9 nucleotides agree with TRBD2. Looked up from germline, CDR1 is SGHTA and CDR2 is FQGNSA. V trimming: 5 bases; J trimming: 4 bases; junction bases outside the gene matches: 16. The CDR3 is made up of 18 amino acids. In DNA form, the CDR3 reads TGTGCCAGCAGCCCCCAAGTAGAGCGGGGGGCTTTACCAGATACGCAGTATTTT. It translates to CASSPQVERGALPDTQYF.